This entry lists 14 T cell receptor beta chains sequenced from one sample in a study of shared clonotypes between healthy human individuals. TCRdb's table, derived via immunoSEQ multiplex PCR, lists solely in-frame clones and lacks some. This table holds approximately 2,000,000 clones, 93% found once. CD45RO-negative CD8 cells positively selected for CCR7 made up the naive population, which excluded terminally differentiated effector memory CD45RA+ cells. Material for sequencing was naive CD8+ T cells from PBMCs. The source is a man between 18 and 35 years old in good health. Some clones in this sample may be carry-over from other donors' samples.

This chain uses TRBV28 with TRBJ1-2; D may be TRBD1 (5 bases). The germline V gene encodes CDR1 MDHEN and CDR2 SYDVKM. Deletions cut 7 bases from V and 3 bases from J, with 21 bases between. The CDR3 has 16 amino acids. CDR3 region: CASNVGPGSPHYGYTF. The DNA for the CDR3 is TGTGCCAGCAACGTGGGGCCCGGGTCGCCGCACTATGGCTACACCTTC.

Details on this clone: Other nucleotide sequences in the sample specify the same CDR3. The chain recombines TRBV28 with TRBJ1-2; D gene ambiguous. V lost 8 bases to trimming and J lost 2 bases, with 6 bases between them. The CDR3 sequence is 11 residues long. Per germline, CDR1 MDHEN and CDR2 SYDVKM. The CDR3 DNA reads as TGTGCCAGCTCCAGGAACTATGGCTACACCTTC. This translates into CASSRNYGYTF.

The V gene is TRBV19, the J gene TRBJ2-5; 8 bases are a match to TRBD2. The CDR3 sequence is 15 residues long. Germline CDR1 is LNHDA and CDR2 is SQIVND (reference sequence). The V segment lost 4 bases and the J segment 1 base; nucleotides outside the gene matches: 5. CDR3 sequence reads: CASSTPTSGQETQYF. CDR3 nucleotides: TGTGCCAGTAGTACCCCAACTAGCGGCCAAGAGACCCAGTACTTC.

This clone came up once. This sequence joins TRBV28 and TRBJ2-2; D gene unclear. Germline CDR1 is MDHEN and CDR2 is SYDVKM. V dropped 5 bases and J dropped 4 bases, with 11 bases sitting between them. The CDR3 is 14 amino acids. This chain's CDR3 is CASSRKRGTGELFF. As DNA, the CDR3 is TGTGCCAGCAGTCGTAAGCGTGGCACCGGGGAGCTGTTTTTT.

The genes are TRBV5-1 and TRBJ2-2; D is ambiguous. Germline CDR1 is SGHRS and CDR2 is YFSETQ. V was pared by 4 bases and J by 3 bases, with 22 bases between. The CDR3 sequence is 18 residues long. The CDR3 reads CASSLYPPGGVDTGELFF. CDR3 sequence (DNA): TGCGCCAGCAGCCTCTATCCTCCTGGTGGGGTTGACACCGGGGAGCTGTTTTTT.

V usage is TRBV19 and J usage is TRBJ2-1, with 9 bases lining up with TRBD1. From germline, CDR1 is LNHDA and CDR2 SQIVND (reference sequence). CDR3 length equals 15 residues. V lost 8 bases to trimming and J lost 4 bases; unmatched junction nucleotides: 9. CDR3: CASSSGTGNYNEQFF. CDR3 nucleotide sequence: TGTGCCAGTTCATCCGGGACAGGGAATTACAATGAGCAGTTCTTC.

The chain employs TRBV6-5 and TRBJ1-1; D might be TRBD1 (5 bases). V was pared by 2 bases and J by 4 bases, with 8 bases between. The CDR3 is made up of 13 amino acids. The V gene's germline CDR1 is MNHEY and CDR2 SVGAGI. The DNA for the CDR3 is TGTGCCAGCAGTTACCTTAGGGGCACTGAAGCTTTCTTT. Its protein product is CASSYLRGTEAFF.

The rearrangement joins TRBV19 to TRBJ1-1; TRBD1 is a possible D gene (5 bases). This CDR3 has 16 amino acids. Trimming left V 1 base short and J 4 bases short, with 16 bases between. CDR1 and CDR2 from the germline V gene are LNHDA and SQIVND (reference sequence). The CDR3 spells CASSIGSDPGSTEAFF. The CDR3 nucleotides read TGTGCCAGTAGTATAGGGTCAGATCCAGGGAGCACTGAAGCTTTCTTT.

This clone was found once. The V call is TRBV5-6, the J call TRBJ1-2; TRBD1 matches 7 bases. The CDR3 has 14 residues. Germline CDR1 SGHDT, CDR2 YYEEEE. Trimming at V came to 4 bases and at J to 6 bases, leaving 9 bases not matched to a gene. Written as DNA, the CDR3 is TGTGCCAGCAGCCAGAGCAGGGGGATAAATGGCTACACCTTC. Protein: CASSQSRGINGYTF.

The chain uses TRBV9 and TRBJ2-7; 7 nucleotides agree with TRBD1. With V trimmed by 3 bases and J by 10 bases, 10 bases remained unmatched. CDR1 is SGDLS and CDR2 is YYNGEE in the germline V gene. CDR3 length: 13 residues. This CDR3 is CASSEGAGSIQYF. CDR3 coding DNA: TGTGCCAGCAGCGAGGGGGCAGGGAGTATCCAGTACTTC.

The V and J genes are TRBV19 and TRBJ1-1; the D is unclear. The CDR3 has 15 residues. CDR1 LNHDA and CDR2 SQIVND come from the germline V gene (reference sequence). V shed 7 bases and J shed 3 bases, with 18 bases lying between them. CDR3 sequence: CASNARRGVDTEAFF. The CDR3 bases are TGTGCCAGTAACGCAAGACGAGGTGTGGACACTGAAGCTTTCTTT.

The chain joins TRBV4-3 to TRBJ1-2; 7 bases are a match to TRBD1. Germline V gives CDR1 LGHNA, CDR2 YSLEER. This CDR3 has 15 amino acids. V dropped 3 bases and J dropped 3; count of bases not matched to a gene: 7. Here the CDR3 reads CASSQYDRDDYGYTF. Here the CDR3 DNA reads TGCGCCAGCAGCCAGTATGACAGGGACGACTATGGCTACACCTTC.

V gene TRBV7-9 combines with J gene TRBJ2-7; weak D call: TRBD2 (6 bases). The CDR3 is 16 residues long. CDR1 is SEHNR, CDR2 FQNEAQ, per germline (reference sequence). V was pared by 1 base and J by 5 bases, with 18 bases between. The CDR3 reads CASSLGSSARIHEQYF. The CDR3 nucleotides are TGTGCCAGCAGCTTAGGATCTAGCGCTAGGATCCACGAGCAGTACTTC. The complete variable domain, with remaining parts taken from reference TRBV7-9 and TRBJ2-7, reads DTGVSQNPRHKITKRGQNVTFRCDPISEHNRLYWYRQTLGQGPEFLTYFQNEAQLEKSRLLSDRFSAERPKGSFSTLEIQRTEQGDSAMYLCASSLGSSARIHEQYFGPGTRLTVT.

V and J are TRBV6-1 and TRBJ2-4; D unresolved. Deletions cut 10 bases from V and 5 bases from J, with 15 bases between. The CDR3 consists of 13 residues. The germline V gene has CDR1 MNHNS and CDR2 SASEGT. The CDR3 sequence: CATQIVPENIQYF. The CDR3 bases are TGTGCCACGCAAATCGTCCCTGAAAACATTCAGTACTTC.